Detailed here is one T cell receptor beta chain. No antigen is known for it. The CDR3 extends over 14 amino acids. V was shortened by 4 bases and J by 8 bases, with 15 bases between the two germline ends. The V gene's germline CDR1 is MGHRA and CDR2 YSYEKL. These data belong to a study of neoadjuvant nivolumab and ipilimumab in lung cancer. Findings and caveats of the study: From pretherapy to surgery, tumor richness and clonality rose with dual therapy. Higher pretherapy blood TCR richness went with higher resected-tumor richness.

Only in-frame clones appear in the TCRdb table, and some are missing; sequencing was by immunoSEQ multiplex PCR. Found here are over 25,000 clones, about 70% of them singletons; the top ten hold 15% to 20%. This chain connects TRBV4-1 to TRBJ2-1, with a tentative D call TRBD2 (5 bases). The source is an adult with non-small cell lung cancer. The sequenced sample was tumor tissue, obtained after neoadjuvant nivolumab, alone or with ipilimumab, at or shortly before surgery. The CDR3 nucleotides are TGCGCCAGCAGCCCCCGGGAAGGGTTCCATGAGCAGTTCTTC. Encoded protein: CASSPREGFHEQFF.